The source of this T cell receptor beta chain is a study of post-analysis software for immune sequencing data. At the level of the study: In terms of disease course, relapsing-remitting, secondary progressive and progressive-relapsing multiple sclerosis were included.

Study-wide findings and caveats: Comparison of patients with controls showed roughly five TRBV segments more frequent in patients, TRBV5-6, TRBV5-1 and TRBV20-1 among them. Significantly lower normalized Chao1 diversity was found in patients with multiple sclerosis relative to controls.

Germline V gene data show CDR1 as SGHTA and CDR2 as FQGTGA. CDR3 size: 14 residues. J gave up 4 bases and V 3 bases, and 3 bases lay outside the gene matches. In regard to this clonotype: Its specificity is not known.

The TCR beta cDNA libraries carried unique molecular identifiers. Yield was roughly 0.5 million cDNA molecules from roughly 0.93 to 9.6 million T cells. One entry per CDR3 protein results from TCRdb running MiXCR on the PCR reads. The sample lists more than 350,000 distinct CDR3 sequences, about 39% occurring once. This chain connects TRBV7-3 to TRBJ2-7, with 10 bases that match TRBD1. The receptor was derived from a girl aged 2-15 years with multiple sclerosis. Sequencing used blood. CDR3 sequence: CASSFGQGEYEQYF. In nucleotides, the CDR3 is TGTGCCAGCAGCTTCGGACAGGGGGAGTACGAGCAGTACTTC.